The rows below give T cell receptor beta chains drawn from one sample of a study of blood T cell repertoires in COVID-19. Measured with immunoSEQ multiplex PCR; TCRdb has only the in-frame clones, and not every one. The table has around 93,000 clones, about 87% seen once. Sequenced: peripheral blood. These receptor sequences come from a man older than 75 with acute or convalescent COVID-19. CDR3s include the opening cysteine and the closing phenylalanine or tryptophan. The D gene is left open where the match is weak. The listing skips clone size in some rows; elsewhere it reads once, few, many or a size class.

J,D,V,size,CDR3,DNA
TRBJ2-3,.,TRBV3-1/TRBV3-2,.,CASSLWGVADTDTQYF,TGTGCCAGCAGCCTTTGGGGGGTCGCCGACACAGATACGCAGTATTTT
TRBJ1-5,TRBD1,TRBV7-9,.,CASSSVQRGPQPQHF,TGTGCCAGCAGCTCCGTTCAGAGGGGGCCTCAGCCCCAGCATTTT
TRBJ1-2,.,TRBV5-1,.,CASTTGRGLYSYTF,TGCGCCAGCACCACGGGCAGGGGCCTCTATAGCTACACCTTC
TRBJ1-1,.,TRBV18,.,CASSPLAGAAEAFF,TGTGCCAGCTCACCACTTGCAGGGGCGGCTGAAGCTTTCTTT
TRBJ1-1,.,TRBV5-6,.,CASSFYMNTEAFF,TGTGCCAGCAGCTTTTATATGAACACTGAAGCTTTCTTT
TRBJ2-2,.,TRBV18,.,CASSPPRLNTGELFF,TGTGCCAGCTCACCACCGCGACTTAACACCGGGGAGCTGTTTTTT
TRBJ2-5,TRBD2,TRBV19,.,CASSPRTSGRAGETQYF,TGTGCCAGTAGTCCCCGGACTAGCGGGAGGGCCGGGGAGACCCAGTACTTC
TRBJ1-6,TRBD1,TRBV27,.,CASSTDRGNSPLHF,TGTGCCAGCAGCACGGACAGGGGTAATTCACCCCTCCACTTT
TRBJ1-1,.,TRBV24-1,.,CATSDLQGEAFF,TGTGCCACCAGTGACCTACAGGGCGAAGCTTTCTTT
TRBJ2-7,.,TRBV6-5,.,CASSYLTGSSYEQYF,TGTGCCAGCAGTTACTTAACAGGGAGCTCCTACGAGCAGTACTTC
TRBJ2-1,TRBD2,TRBV19,.,CASSPHSTSNNEQFF,TGTGCCAGTAGTCCCCACTCGACTAGCAACAATGAGCAGTTCTTC
TRBJ1-5,.,TRBV19,once,CASSIVRNSNQPQHF,TGTGCCAGTAGTATAGTCAGAAATAGCAATCAGCCCCAGCATTTT
TRBJ1-2,.,TRBV27,.,CASSTGWLEGYTF,TGTGCCAGCAGTACAGGGTGGCTCGAGGGCTACACCTTC
TRBJ2-7,TRBD2,TRBV6-2/TRBV6-3,.,CASSRSDLAGASYEQYF,TGTGCCAGCAGCCGGTCGGATCTAGCGGGAGCTTCCTACGAGCAGTACTTC
TRBJ2-7,TRBD1,TRBV5-1,.,CASSGTGGFNEQYF,TGCGCCAGCTCTGGGACAGGGGGTTTCAACGAGCAGTACTTC
TRBJ1-3,.,TRBV29-1,once,CSVVPGWGNTIYF,TGCAGCGTTGTCCCAGGATGGGGAAACACCATATATTTT
TRBJ2-2,.,TRBV28,.,CASRQGWTGELFF,TGTGCCAGCAGACAGGGATGGACCGGGGAGCTGTTTTTT
TRBJ1-1,.,TRBV11-2,.,CASSYSTGGGTEAFF,TGTGCCAGCAGCTATTCGACAGGAGGAGGCACTGAAGCTTTCTTT
TRBJ2-7,.,TRBV10-3,.,CAISRGGGYEQYF,TGTGCCATCAGTCGGGGAGGGGGCTACGAGCAGTACTTC
TRBJ1-1,TRBD1,TRBV5-8,.,CASSLGGTGVTEAFF,TGTGCCAGCAGCTTGGGGGGGACAGGGGTGACTGAAGCTTTCTTT
TRBJ2-5,.,TRBV29-1,.,CSAQTSRFKETQYF,TGCAGCGCCCAAACATCCCGATTTAAAGAGACCCAGTACTTC
TRBJ2-7,.,TRBV6-2/TRBV6-3,.,CASTPPGGQSSYEQYF,TGTGCCAGCACCCCCCCCGGGGGACAGTCATCCTACGAGCAGTACTTC
TRBJ2-5,TRBD2,TRBV28,.,CATRLAVGETQYF,TGTGCCACCAGACTAGCGGTTGGGGAGACCCAGTACTTC
TRBJ2-2,.,TRBV19,.,CASSPLFGELFF,TGTGCCAGTAGTCCTCTGTTCGGGGAGCTGTTTTTT
TRBJ2-7,.,TRBV7-9,.,CASSSVSYEQYF,TGTGCCAGCAGCTCCGTTTCCTACGAGCAGTACTTC
TRBJ2-7,.,TRBV5-6,once,CASSKYGAGAPEQYF,TGTGCCAGCAGCAAATACGGTGCAGGGGCGCCCGAGCAGTACTTC
TRBJ2-7,TRBD1,TRBV15,.,CATSRGEGQGRDEQYF,TGTGCCACCAGCAGAGGCGAGGGACAGGGGAGGGACGAGCAGTACTTC
TRBJ2-7,.,TRBV27,.,CASSHNAGVGEQYF,TGTGCCAGCAGTCACAACGCAGGGGTAGGCGAGCAGTACTTC
TRBJ1-1,.,TRBV6-5,.,CASRYASTGLNTEAFF,TGTGCCAGCAGGTACGCCTCGACAGGCTTGAACACTGAAGCTTTCTTT
TRBJ2-7,.,TRBV13,.,CASSLERSSYEQYF,TGTGCCAGCAGCTTAGAAAGGAGCTCCTACGAGCAGTACTTC
TRBJ1-1,.,TRBV9,.,CASTGLGTEAFF,TGTGCCAGCACCGGGTTAGGCACTGAAGCTTTCTTT
TRBJ1-5,.,TRBV9,once,CASSASGQLNQPQHF,TGTGCCAGCAGCGCTTCGGGTCAGCTCAATCAGCCCCAGCATTTT
TRBJ1-5,.,TRBV6-2/TRBV6-3,.,CASSYRDINQPQHF,TGTGCCAGCAGTTACCGGGACATCAATCAGCCCCAGCATTTT
TRBJ1-5,.,TRBV5-5,.,CASSSQGLGPQHF,TGTGCCAGCAGTTCCCAGGGTCTCGGGCCCCAGCATTTT
TRBJ1-2,.,TRBV7-9,.,CASSPPARGAGGYTF,TGTGCCAGCAGCCCACCGGCCCGGGGGGCGGGTGGCTACACCTTC
TRBJ2-1,TRBD1,TRBV2,.,CASSGGQGGYNEQFF,TGTGCCAGCAGTGGTGGACAGGGGGGATACAATGAGCAGTTCTTC
TRBJ1-2,TRBD1,TRBV2,.,CASSEGTGFGYTF,TGTGCCAGCAGTGAGGGGACAGGGTTTGGCTACACCTTC
TRBJ1-1,.,TRBV7-9,.,CASSLEWAMNTEAFF,TGTGCCAGCAGCTTAGAATGGGCCATGAACACTGAAGCTTTCTTT
TRBJ2-1,TRBD1,TRBV19,.,CASSSTGGDEQFF,TGTGCCAGTAGTTCGACAGGGGGGGATGAGCAGTTCTTC
TRBJ2-5,.,TRBV14,.,CASSLGAGETQYF,TGTGCCAGCAGCTTAGGGGCGGGGGAGACCCAGTACTTC
TRBJ2-7,TRBD1,TRBV28,once,CASSSPGQGSDEQYF,TGTGCCAGCAGTTCCCCCGGACAGGGCTCGGACGAGCAGTACTTC
TRBJ1-1,.,TRBV10-3,.,CAISESLEFKAFF,TGTGCCATCAGTGAGTCGTTGGAGTTTAAAGCTTTCTTT
TRBJ2-7,TRBD2,TRBV5-4,.,CARRRESYEQYF,TGTGCCAGGAGGCGGGAGAGTTACGAGCAGTACTTC
TRBJ1-4,TRBD1,TRBV5-1,.,CASSLDGTGDEKLFF,TGCGCCAGCAGCTTGGACGGGACAGGGGATGAAAAACTGTTTTTT
TRBJ1-2,TRBD1,TRBV20-1,.,CSASHPGGAGYGYTF,TGCAGTGCTAGTCACCCAGGGGGCGCCGGCTATGGCTACACCTTC
TRBJ1-1,.,TRBV3-1/TRBV3-2,once,CASSQGALRGAEAFF,TGTGCCAGCAGCCAAGGGGCGCTGCGGGGAGCGGAAGCTTTCTTT
TRBJ2-2,TRBD1,TRBV19,.,CASSGRDRNTGELFF,TGTGCCAGTAGTGGCCGGGACAGAAACACCGGGGAGCTGTTTTTT
TRBJ2-5,.,TRBV6-6,.,CASSSILDGETQYF,TGTGCCAGCAGTTCCATACTAGACGGAGAGACCCAGTACTTC
TRBJ1-6,.,TRBV11-2,.,CASRRPGRAMPNSPLHF,TGTGCCAGCCGCCGGCCGGGCAGGGCGATGCCTAATTCACCCCTCCACTTT